Listed here are 20 T cell receptor beta chains from one sample, sequenced in a study of blood T cell repertoires in COVID-19. Generated by immunoSEQ multiplex PCR, the TCRdb table keeps only in-frame clones and is missing some. The sample lists some 180,000 clones, 70% to 90% occurring once. Input material: peripheral blood. The receptors come from a middle-aged man who had recovered from COVID-19.

The chain couples TRBV3-1 (or the pseudogene TRBV3-2) to TRBJ1-4, with D hard to call. The CDR3 totals 15 residues. V lost 2 bases, J lost 0 bases, and 7 bases lay in between. Germline V lookup: CDR1 LGHDT, CDR2 YNNKEL (reference sequence). CDR3 nucleotide sequence: TGTGCCAGCAGCCAATTAATTACAACTAATGAAAAACTGTTTTTT. It specifies CASSQLITTNEKLFF.

V usage is TRBV7-9 and J usage is TRBJ1-1; no clear D gene. V was cut by 3 bases and J by 0 bases, with 11 bases left in between. CDR1 and CDR2 from the germline V gene are SEHNR and FQNEAQ (reference sequence). The CDR3 extends over 15 amino acids. The CDR3 DNA reads as TGTGCCAGCAGCTTTTTAGCGGGTGTGAACACTGAAGCTTTCTTT. Its translation: CASSFLAGVNTEAFF.

The chain recombines TRBV2 with TRBJ2-7, with 8 bases that match TRBD2. The CDR3 consists of 16 residues. V lost 6 bases and J lost 6; bases outside the gene matches: 16. CDR1 is SNHLY, CDR2 FYNNEI, per germline. CDR3 nucleotides: TGTGCCAGCAGCCCCACCGTGGGACTAGGGCTTGGCGAGCAGTACTTC. Amino acid sequence: CASSPTVGLGLGEQYF.

The rearrangement uses TRBV9 and TRBJ1-6; tentative D call: TRBD1 (5 bases). The length of the CDR3 is 18 residues. Between the trimmed V and J ends, which lost 0 bases and 5 bases, there was a span of 18 bases. Germline loops: CDR1 SGDLS, CDR2 YYNGEE. This chain's CDR3 is CASSVGWGGRPDNSPLHF. CDR3 DNA sequence: TGTGCCAGCAGCGTAGGGTGGGGGGGTCGCCCCGATAATTCACCCCTCCACTTT.

The rearrangement uses TRBV6-1 and TRBJ2-3; 9 bases line up with TRBD1. Germline-derived CDR1 and CDR2 are MNHNS and SASEGT. The CDR3 covers 11 residues. J lost 14 bases, V lost 5 bases, and 5 bases had no gene match. The DNA for the CDR3 is TGTGCCAGCAGTACGGGGACAGGGAGGTATTTT. Translating it yields CASSTGTGRYF.

This chain links TRBV19 with TRBJ2-1; 10 bases align to TRBD2. This CDR3 has 15 residues. Looked up from germline, CDR1 is LNHDA and CDR2 is SQIVND (reference sequence). V lost 4 bases to trimming and J lost 7 bases; unmatched junction nucleotides: 7. The CDR3 loop is CASSRTSGPGNEQFF. The DNA for the CDR3 is TGTGCCAGTAGTAGGACTAGCGGACCGGGGAATGAGCAGTTCTTC. Complete variable domain (other parts from reference TRBV19 and TRBJ2-1): DGGITQSPKYLFRKEGQNVTLSCEQNLNHDAMYWYRQDPGQGLRLIYYSQIVNDFQKGDIAEGYSVSREKKESFPLTVTSAQKNPTAFYLCASSRTSGPGNEQFFGPGTRLTVL.

This chain uses TRBV23-1 with TRBJ2-2; perhaps TRBD2 as D (5 bases). TRBV23-1 is annotated as an ORF whose role is uncertain. V was cut by 3 bases and J by 4 bases, with 18 bases left in between. The CDR3 is 17 amino acids. The CDR3 DNA follows: TGCGCCAGCAGTCAGGCCCCCCGGGGAGCGTTCACCGGGGAGCTGTTTTTT. Residues: CASSQAPRGAFTGELFF.

The gene calls are TRBV29-1 and TRBJ2-1; 8 bases are shared with TRBD2. Looked up from germline, CDR1 is SQVTM and CDR2 is ANQGSEA. Trimming removed 4 bases from V and 10 bases from J; junction bases left unmatched: 3. CDR3 size: 11 residues. CDR3 region: CSVAASGEQFF. The CDR3 DNA reads as TGCAGCGTTGCCGCTAGCGGGGAGCAGTTCTTC.

The chain is built from TRBV27 and TRBJ1-1, with D tentatively TRBD1 (5 bases). From germline, CDR1 is MNHEY and CDR2 SMNVEV (reference sequence). This CDR3 is built from 14 residues. Deletions cut 7 bases from V and 1 base from J, with 13 bases between. CDR3 amino acids: CASMGGSWNTEAFF. The CDR3 DNA sequence: TGTGCCAGCATGGGGGGGTCTTGGAACACTGAAGCTTTCTTT.

This clone was seen a single time. The chain uses TRBV7-6 and TRBJ2-6; 7 positions match TRBD2. The V segment lost 2 bases and the J segment 2 bases; nucleotides outside the gene matches: 6. The CDR3 covers 17 residues. Germline V gene data show CDR1 as SGHVS and CDR2 as FNYEAQ. The DNA of the CDR3 is TGTGCCAGCAGCTTAAACGGGGGGAAGGCTGGGGCCAACGTCCTGACTTTC. Translated: CASSLNGGKAGANVLTF.

The chain employs TRBV28 and TRBJ2-7, with a tentative D call TRBD2 (5 bases). The CDR3 sequence is 16 residues long. The V end was cut by 7 bases, the J end by 6 bases, with 25 bases between. Per the germline V gene, CDR1 is MDHEN and CDR2 is SYDVKM. CDR3 coding DNA: TGTGCCAGCAATGAACTCCGACCCGCAGGCCGGGGCGAGCAGTACTTC. Protein: CASNELRPAGRGEQYF.

The chain links TRBV7-2 to TRBJ1-5, with TRBD1 identical over 7 bases. The CDR3 is 16 residues long. V shed 5 bases, J shed 1 base, and the junction held 8 bases outside the gene matches. Germline V gives CDR1 SGHTA, CDR2 FQGNSA. CDR3 sequence (DNA): TGTGCCAGCAGCCTGCCCCCGACAGGGAGCAATCAGCCCCAGCATTTT. Translation gives CASSLPPTGSNQPQHF.

The gene calls are TRBV9 and TRBJ2-5; maybe TRBD1 (5 bases). The V gene lost 4 bases and the J gene lost 3 bases, with 13 bases spanning the gap. This CDR3 is built from 14 residues. Germline lookup yields CDR1 SGDLS and CDR2 YYNGEE. The CDR3, as DNA: TGTGCCAGCAGCCCAAGGGTAGGGGAAGAGACCCAGTACTTC. Residues: CASSPRVGEETQYF.

V is TRBV4-3 and J is TRBJ2-7; D uncertain. The V and J ends lost 3 bases and 2 bases respectively, with 11 bases between them. Germline lookup yields CDR1 LGHNA and CDR2 YSLEER. The CDR3 covers 14 residues. DNA for the CDR3: TGCGCCAGCAGCCAGGCCCCGGGTCCCTACGAGCAGTACTTC. Translating gives CASSQAPGPYEQYF.

This clone was recorded once. This rearrangement joins TRBV19 to TRBJ1-1; 10 bases agree with TRBD1. Losses at the gene ends were 7 bases for V and 2 bases for J; bases not matched to a gene: 13. CDR1 and CDR2 from the germline V gene are LNHDA and SQIVND (reference sequence). CDR3 length: 17 residues. Here the CDR3 reads CASIPGQGSIPNTEAFF. The CDR3 DNA follows: TGTGCCAGTATCCCGGGACAGGGGTCTATCCCAAACACTGAAGCTTTCTTT.

The rearrangement uses TRBV5-1 and TRBJ2-5; 9 nucleotides agree with TRBD1. The CDR3 extends over 13 amino acids. Germline CDR1 reads SGHRS; CDR2 reads YFSETQ. Trimming cost V 7 bases and J 4 bases; bases outside gene matches: 5. The CDR3 loop is CASHGQGRETQYF. CDR3 coding DNA: TGCGCCAGCCATGGACAGGGGCGAGAGACCCAGTACTTC.

The J gene is TRBJ2-2, the V gene TRBV5-1; TRBD1 matches at 9 bases. The CDR3 spans 15 residues. After removal of 0 bases from V and 7 bases from J, the junction contained 4 bases not matched to a gene. The germline CDR1 and CDR2 sequences are SGHRS and YFSETQ. The CDR3 is CASSLDRGRGGELFF. CDR3 bases: TGCGCCAGCAGCTTGGACAGGGGGCGCGGCGGGGAGCTGTTTTTT.

The chain recombines TRBV5-1 with TRBJ2-5, with TRBD2 identical over 8 bases. The CDR3 extends over 16 amino acids. J lost 2 bases, V lost 4 bases, and 10 bases had no gene match. Germline values: CDR1 SGHRS, CDR2 YFSETQ. The CDR3 sequence: CASSGTSGHLQETQYF. The CDR3 region has the DNA TGCGCCAGCAGCGGAACTAGCGGCCACCTTCAAGAGACCCAGTACTTC.

This rearrangement joins TRBV29-1 to TRBJ2-1; 10 positions match TRBD1. V was pared by 2 bases and J by 7 bases, with 8 bases of the junction left unmatched. CDR1 and CDR2 (germline): SQVTM, ANQGSEA. CDR3 length: 15 residues. The CDR3 spells CSVELPGQGLNEQFF. In nucleotides, the CDR3 is TGCAGCGTTGAATTACCGGGACAGGGGTTAAATGAGCAGTTCTTC.

This clone was picked up one time. V and J are TRBV19 and TRBJ1-2; TRBD1 matches at 7 bases. The CDR3 totals 16 residues. Per germline, CDR1 LNHDA and CDR2 SQIVND (reference sequence). The V gene end was trimmed by 3 bases and the J gene end by 2 bases; junction bases not matched to a gene: 9. The CDR3 DNA follows: TGTGCCAGTAGTATTGCGGAGGGGGCTGGGAACTATGGCTACACCTTC. Amino acid sequence: CASSIAEGAGNYGYTF.